This record looks at one T cell receptor (beta chain) sequence and its context. The germline gives CDR1 SGHKS, CDR2 YYEKEE (reference sequence). The CDR3 is 15 amino acids. V was shortened by 5 bases and J by 8 bases, with 22 bases between the two germline ends. This entry is derived from a study of blood T cell repertoires in COVID-19. The protocol was immunoSEQ multiplex PCR, while the TCRdb copy is restricted to in-frame clones and leaves out a portion. The data show about 160,000 clones, roughly 84% seen once. The chain links TRBV5-5 to TRBJ1-2, with TRBD1 as a possible D gene (6 bases). Input material: PBMCs or T cells enriched from blood (not recorded which). The TCR sequence derives from a man aged 55-75 years who had recovered from COVID-19. The CDR3 loop reads CASRYPGQMAHGYTF. The CDR3 coding sequence is TGTGCCAGCAGATACCCGGGACAAATGGCTCACGGCTACACCTTC.